The 16 T cell receptor beta chains reported below all come from one sample, sequenced in a study of blood T cell repertoires in COVID-19. Profiling relied on immunoSEQ multiplex PCR, and the TCRdb table lists in-frame clones only, not all of them. The table includes about 160,000 clones, roughly 80% detected once. The sequencing sample was made of PBMCs or T cells enriched from blood (not recorded which). The receptors were gathered from a woman in her 50s who had recovered from COVID-19.

This chain links TRBV4-3 with TRBJ2-7; possible D gene TRBD1, 6 bases. Trimming stripped 4 bases from V and 2 bases from J, with 12 bases between. The V gene's germline CDR1 is LGHNA and CDR2 YSLEER. This CDR3 is built from 14 residues. CDR3 protein: CASSRNTGTYEQYF. CDR3 sequence (DNA): TGCGCCAGCAGCCGGAATACAGGGACCTACGAGCAGTACTTC.

This chain joins TRBV7-8 and TRBJ1-1; TRBD1 matches 8 bases. Germline V gives CDR1 SGHVS, CDR2 FQNEAQ. This CDR3 comprises 14 residues. Trimming cost V 4 bases and J 2 bases; bases outside gene matches: 3. The CDR3 DNA sequence: TGTGCCAGCAGCTACGGACAGGGTAACACTGAAGCTTTCTTT. It specifies CASSYGQGNTEAFF.

This rearrangement joins TRBV6-5 to TRBJ1-2; 8 positions match TRBD1. J was trimmed by 8 bases and V by 5 bases; bases with no gene match: 7. This CDR3 has 13 residues. Looked up from germline, CDR1 is MNHEY and CDR2 is SVGAGI. DNA for the CDR3: TGTGCCAGCAGTCCGGACAGGGCGGCCGGCTACACCTTC. It is translated as CASSPDRAAGYTF.

The rearrangement joins TRBV5-6 to TRBJ2-1; 9 bases are a match to TRBD2. Trimming cost V 4 bases and J 4 bases; bases outside gene matches: 3. Germline V gives CDR1 SGHDT, CDR2 YYEEEE. The CDR3 is made up of 14 amino acids. The CDR3 is CASSPAGGYNEQFF. Here the CDR3 DNA reads TGTGCCAGCAGCCCAGCGGGGGGATACAATGAGCAGTTCTTC.

This clone has just a few counts. V is TRBV2 and J is TRBJ1-1; 7 nucleotides align to TRBD1. Germline-derived CDR1 and CDR2 are SNHLY and FYNNEI. CDR3 length: 14 amino acids. The ends lost 6 bases at V and 0 bases at J; junction bases unmatched: 4. The CDR3 nucleotides are TGTGCCAGCAGGGGGACAGAGGTGAACACTGAAGCTTTCTTT. It encodes CASRGTEVNTEAFF.

V gene TRBV6-2 or TRBV6-3 combines with J gene TRBJ1-5; unclear D gene. The ends were cut back, 4 bases at V and 1 base at J, with 14 bases in the middle. Germline lookup yields CDR1 MNHEY and CDR2 SVGEGT. The CDR3 contains 16 residues. This CDR3 reads CASSFVPDMSNQPQHF. CDR3 nucleotides: TGTGCCAGCAGTTTCGTCCCTGACATGAGCAATCAGCCCCAGCATTTT.

The rearrangement joins TRBV7-2 to TRBJ2-7; TRBD2 agrees at 10 bases. J lost 4 bases, V lost 5 bases, and 11 bases had no gene match. The CDR3 contains 16 residues. CDR1 and CDR2 (germline): SGHTA, FQGNSA. This CDR3 reads CASSNMIAGGRYEQYF. CDR3 DNA sequence: TGTGCCAGCAGCAACATGATAGCGGGAGGCCGTTACGAGCAGTACTTC.

In the case of this clone: Additional DNA sequences in this sample encode the identical CDR3. The rearrangement joins TRBV5-1 to TRBJ1-3; D is undetermined. The CDR3 runs to 14 residues. Germline V gene sequence: CDR1 SGHRS, CDR2 YFSETQ. V gave up 0 bases and J gave up 0 bases, with 4 bases separating them. The CDR3 loop is CASSLDSSGNTIYF. The CDR3, as DNA: TGCGCCAGCAGCTTGGACAGCTCTGGAAACACCATATATTTT. Based on the CDR3 plus reference TRBV5-1 and TRBJ1-3, the full variable domain is KAGVTQTPRYLIKTRGQQVTLSCSPISGHRSVSWYQQTPGQGLQFLFEYFSETQRNKGNFPGRFSGRQFSNSRSEMNVSTLELGDSALYLCASSLDSSGNTIYFGEGSWLTVV.

The chain uses TRBV2 and TRBJ2-5; 8 nucleotides align to TRBD2. The germline gives CDR1 SNHLY, CDR2 FYNNEI. The ends lost 6 bases at V and 3 bases at J; junction bases unmatched: 9. The CDR3 contains 15 residues. DNA of the CDR3: TGTGCCAGCAGCCGGGGGACTAGATGGGAAGAGACCCAGTACTTC. Protein: CASSRGTRWEETQYF.

Details on this clone: Distinct nucleotide sequences in the sample also encode this CDR3. CDR3 loop: CASSLGGGTDTQYF. Written as DNA, the CDR3 is TGCGCCAGCAGCTTGGGCGGGGGCACAGATACGCAGTATTTT. V and J are TRBV5-1 and TRBJ2-3, with TRBD2 as a possible D gene (6 bases). The germline CDR1 and CDR2 sequences are SGHRS and YFSETQ. The length of the CDR3 is 14 residues. V lost 0 bases and J lost 1, with 6 bases in between.

The CDR3 coding sequence is TGTGCCAGCTTTTCGGGGTTTACTAGCACAGATACGCAGTATTTT. Its protein product is CASFSGFTSTDTQYF. The chain links TRBV28 to TRBJ2-3, with D possibly TRBD2 on 5 matching bases. The CDR3 has 15 amino acids. The V gene lost 8 bases and the J gene lost 0 bases, with 15 bases spanning the gap. Germline V CDR1 and CDR2: MDHEN, SYDVKM.

The V and J genes are TRBV5-6 and TRBJ1-1, with 10 bases matching TRBD1. V trimming: 0 bases; J trimming: 7 bases; junction bases outside the gene matches: 6. The CDR3 length is 15 residues. CDR1 is SGHDT, CDR2 YYEEEE, per germline. CDR3 DNA sequence: TGTGCCAGCAGCTTGGACGTGACAGGGGGCCTTGAAGCTTTCTTT. Its translation is CASSLDVTGGLEAFF.

V usage is TRBV7-8 and J usage is TRBJ2-7, with TRBD2 as a possible D gene (6 bases). Germline values: CDR1 SGHVS, CDR2 FQNEAQ. This CDR3 has 14 residues. Trimming removed 6 bases at V and 3 bases at J, with 15 bases between. CDR3 nucleotides: TGTGCCAGCAGAAGACTAGAGGAGGGCTACGAGCAGTACTTC. This sequence encodes CASRRLEEGYEQYF.

V is TRBV9 and J is TRBJ2-3; 8 nucleotides agree with TRBD2. The germline CDR1 and CDR2 sequences are SGDLS and YYNGEE. The ends lost 4 bases at V and 1 base at J; junction bases unmatched: 8. The length of the CDR3 is 16 residues. The CDR3 DNA is TGTGCCAGCAGCCCTGAGCGGGAGAGGGGCACAGATACGCAGTATTTT. Protein: CASSPERERGTDTQYF.

The CDR3 DNA follows: TGTGCCAGTAGTATAGCGGAGGATCCGCACGAGCAGTACTTC. Translated: CASSIAEDPHEQYF. The chain links TRBV19 to TRBJ2-7, with a weak D call TRBD2 (5 bases). The CDR3 has 14 residues. Trimming stripped 1 base from V and 5 bases from J, with 12 bases between. The germline CDR1 and CDR2 sequences are LNHDA and SQIVND (reference sequence).

V gene TRBV24-1 combines with J gene TRBJ2-5, with D perhaps TRBD1 (6 bases). V gave up 7 bases and J gave up 1 base, with 9 bases separating them. This CDR3 has 13 amino acids. Germline CDR1 KGHDR, CDR2 SFDVKD. The CDR3 nucleotides read TGTGCCACCAGCCACAGGGTCCAAGAGACCCAGTACTTC. This gives the protein CATSHRVQETQYF.